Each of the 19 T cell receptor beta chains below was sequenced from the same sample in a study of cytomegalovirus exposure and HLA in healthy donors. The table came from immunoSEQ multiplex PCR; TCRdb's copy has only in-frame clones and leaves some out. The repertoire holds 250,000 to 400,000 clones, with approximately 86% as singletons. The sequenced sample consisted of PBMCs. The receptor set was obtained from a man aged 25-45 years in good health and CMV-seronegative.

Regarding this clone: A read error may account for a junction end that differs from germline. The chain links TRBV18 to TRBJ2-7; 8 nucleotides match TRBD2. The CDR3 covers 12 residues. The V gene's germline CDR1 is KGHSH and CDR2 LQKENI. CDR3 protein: CASSPGTRDQDF. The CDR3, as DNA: TGTGCCAGCTCTCCCGGGACTAGAGACCAGGACTTC.

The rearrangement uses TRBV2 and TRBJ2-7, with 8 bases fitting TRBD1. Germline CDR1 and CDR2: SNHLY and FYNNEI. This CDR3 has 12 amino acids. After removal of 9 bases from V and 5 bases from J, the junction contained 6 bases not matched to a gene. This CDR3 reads CARGQGRDEQYF. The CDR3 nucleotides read TGTGCCAGAGGACAGGGTAGAGACGAGCAGTACTTC.

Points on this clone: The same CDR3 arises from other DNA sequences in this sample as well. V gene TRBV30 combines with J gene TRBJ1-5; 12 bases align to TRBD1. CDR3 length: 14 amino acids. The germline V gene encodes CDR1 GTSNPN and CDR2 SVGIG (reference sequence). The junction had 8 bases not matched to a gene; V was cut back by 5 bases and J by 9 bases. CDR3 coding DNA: TGTGCCTGGCGGGGGGGACAGGGGGCCGGGCCCCAGCATTTT. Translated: CAWRGGQGAGPQHF.

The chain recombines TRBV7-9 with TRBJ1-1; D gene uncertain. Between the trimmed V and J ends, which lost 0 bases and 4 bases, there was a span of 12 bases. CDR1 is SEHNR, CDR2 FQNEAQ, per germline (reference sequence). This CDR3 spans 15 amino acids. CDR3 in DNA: TGTGCCAGCAGCTTAGCGGGCGGGATGGGCACTGAAGCTTTCTTT. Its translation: CASSLAGGMGTEAFF.

CDR3 residues: CASSDLDSLNTEAFF. CDR3 nucleotides: TGTGCCAGCAGTGACCTCGACAGTTTGAACACTGAAGCTTTCTTT. V usage is TRBV6-1 and J usage is TRBJ1-1, with a weak D call TRBD1 (5 bases). In germline, CDR1 is MNHNS, CDR2 SASEGT. This CDR3 spans 15 amino acids. V was shortened by 3 bases and J by 0 bases, with 11 bases between the two germline ends.

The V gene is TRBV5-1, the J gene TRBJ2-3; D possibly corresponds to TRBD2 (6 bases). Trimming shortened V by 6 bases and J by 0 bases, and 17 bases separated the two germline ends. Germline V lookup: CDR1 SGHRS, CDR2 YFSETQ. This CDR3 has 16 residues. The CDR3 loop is CASTASAGTSTDTQYF. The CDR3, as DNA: TGCGCCAGCACCGCCTCGGCGGGGACTAGCACAGATACGCAGTATTTT. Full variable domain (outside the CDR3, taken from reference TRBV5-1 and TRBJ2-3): KAGVTQTPRYLIKTRGQQVTLSCSPISGHRSVSWYQQTPGQGLQFLFEYFSETQRNKGNFPGRFSGRQFSNSRSEMNVSTLELGDSALYLCASTASAGTSTDTQYFGPGTRLTVL.

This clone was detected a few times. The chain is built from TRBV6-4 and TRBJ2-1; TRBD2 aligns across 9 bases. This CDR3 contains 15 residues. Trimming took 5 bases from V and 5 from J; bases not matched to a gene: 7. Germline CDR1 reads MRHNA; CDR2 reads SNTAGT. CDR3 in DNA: TGTGCCAGCAGTCTCGGGCTAGCGGGGAACAATGAGCAGTTCTTC. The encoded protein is CASSLGLAGNNEQFF.

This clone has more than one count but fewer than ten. The CDR3 loop reads CASSDGGQGGQPQHF. CDR3 bases: TGTGCCAGCAGTGATGGCGGACAGGGAGGGCAGCCCCAGCATTTT. The V and J genes are TRBV6-1 and TRBJ1-5, with 8 bases aligning to TRBD1. The CDR3 contains 15 residues. Germline CDR1 is MNHNS and CDR2 is SASEGT. V lost 3 bases, J lost 7 bases, and 8 bases stayed unmatched.

CDR3 sequence reads: CASSSGTGGEKLFF. The CDR3 DNA reads as TGTGCCAGCAGTTCCGGGACAGGCGGTGAAAAACTGTTTTTT. The rearrangement joins TRBV14 to TRBJ1-4; 8 bases are shared with TRBD1. Per the germline V gene, CDR1 is SGHDN and CDR2 is FVKESK. Losses at the gene ends were 6 bases for V and 7 bases for J; bases not matched to a gene: 7. CDR3 length: 14 amino acids.

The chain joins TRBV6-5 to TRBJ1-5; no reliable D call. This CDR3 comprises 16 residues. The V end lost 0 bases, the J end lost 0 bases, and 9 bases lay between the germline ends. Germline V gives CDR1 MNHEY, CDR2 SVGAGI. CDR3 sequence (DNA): TGTGCCAGCAGTTACTCCGGGGTGGATAGCAATCAGCCCCAGCATTTT. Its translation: CASSYSGVDSNQPQHF.

The CDR3 DNA reads TGTGCCAGCAGTGAATTTCTAGCGGGGGGCGGAGATACGCAGTATTTT. Its protein is CASSEFLAGGGDTQYF. The chain carries TRBV6-1 and TRBJ2-3, with 11 bases fitting TRBD2. Germline V gene lookup returns CDR1 MNHNS and CDR2 SASEGT. The J segment lost 5 bases and the V segment lost 2 bases, leaving 6 bases of the junction unmatched. The CDR3 contains 16 residues.

The DNA for the CDR3 is TGTGCCAGCAGTTACTTGGGACAGCGTAACACTGAAGCTTTCTTT. Protein: CASSYLGQRNTEAFF. V is TRBV6-5 and J is TRBJ1-1; TRBD1 matches at 7 bases. The length of the CDR3 is 15 residues. J lost 2 bases, V lost 1 base, and 4 bases had no gene match. Germline-derived CDR1 and CDR2 are MNHEY and SVGAGI.

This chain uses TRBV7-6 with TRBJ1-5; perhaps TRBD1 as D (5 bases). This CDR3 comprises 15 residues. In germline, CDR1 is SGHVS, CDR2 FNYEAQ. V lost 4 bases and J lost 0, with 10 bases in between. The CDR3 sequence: CASSSDIHSNQPQHF. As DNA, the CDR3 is TGTGCCAGCAGCTCGGACATACATAGCAATCAGCCCCAGCATTTT. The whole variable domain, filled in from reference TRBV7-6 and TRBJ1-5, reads GAGVSQSPRYKVTKRGQDVALRCDPISGHVSLYWYRQALGQGPEFLTYFNYEAQQDKSGLPNDRFSAERPEGSISTLTIQRTEQRDSAMYRCASSSDIHSNQPQHFGDGTRLSIL.

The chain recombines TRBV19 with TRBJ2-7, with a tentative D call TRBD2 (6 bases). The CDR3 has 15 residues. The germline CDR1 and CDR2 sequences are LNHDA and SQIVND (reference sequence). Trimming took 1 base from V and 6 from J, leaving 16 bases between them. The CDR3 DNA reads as TGTGCCAGTAGTATAGTGGGGGGTGCCGGCCTCGAGCAGTACTTC. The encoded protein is CASSIVGGAGLEQYF.

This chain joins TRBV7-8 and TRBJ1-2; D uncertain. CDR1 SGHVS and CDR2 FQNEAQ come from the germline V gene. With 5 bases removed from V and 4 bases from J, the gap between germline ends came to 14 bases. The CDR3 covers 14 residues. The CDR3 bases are TGTGCCAGCAGCGGAGACGGCAGCTCCTATGGCTACACCTTC. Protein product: CASSGDGSSYGYTF.

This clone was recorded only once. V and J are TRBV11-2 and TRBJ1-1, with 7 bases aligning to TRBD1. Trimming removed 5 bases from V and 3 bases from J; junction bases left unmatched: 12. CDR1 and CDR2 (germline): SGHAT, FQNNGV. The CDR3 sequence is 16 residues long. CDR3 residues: CASSQGDPRKYTEAFF. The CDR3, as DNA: TGTGCCAGCAGCCAGGGGGACCCCCGTAAGTACACTGAAGCTTTCTTT.

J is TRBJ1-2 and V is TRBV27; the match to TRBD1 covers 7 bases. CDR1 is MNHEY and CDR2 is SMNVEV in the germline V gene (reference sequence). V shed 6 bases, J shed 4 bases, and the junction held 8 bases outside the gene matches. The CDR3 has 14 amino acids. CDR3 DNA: TGTGCCAGCAGAGAGACAGGGCGAGTCTATGGCTACACCTTC. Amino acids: CASRETGRVYGYTF.

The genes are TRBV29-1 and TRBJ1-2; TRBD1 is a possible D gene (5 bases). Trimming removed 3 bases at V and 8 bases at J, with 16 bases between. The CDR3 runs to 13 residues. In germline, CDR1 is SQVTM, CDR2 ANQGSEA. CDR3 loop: CSVDMGPFSGYTF. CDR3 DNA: TGCAGCGTTGACATGGGGCCGTTTTCAGGCTACACCTTC.

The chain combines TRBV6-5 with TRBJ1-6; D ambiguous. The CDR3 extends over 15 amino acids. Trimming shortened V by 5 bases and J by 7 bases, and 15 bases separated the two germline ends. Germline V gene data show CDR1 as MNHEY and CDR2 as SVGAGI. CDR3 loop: CASSPLEGNNSPLHF. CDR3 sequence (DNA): TGTGCCAGCAGTCCCCTGGAGGGAAACAATTCACCCCTCCACTTT.